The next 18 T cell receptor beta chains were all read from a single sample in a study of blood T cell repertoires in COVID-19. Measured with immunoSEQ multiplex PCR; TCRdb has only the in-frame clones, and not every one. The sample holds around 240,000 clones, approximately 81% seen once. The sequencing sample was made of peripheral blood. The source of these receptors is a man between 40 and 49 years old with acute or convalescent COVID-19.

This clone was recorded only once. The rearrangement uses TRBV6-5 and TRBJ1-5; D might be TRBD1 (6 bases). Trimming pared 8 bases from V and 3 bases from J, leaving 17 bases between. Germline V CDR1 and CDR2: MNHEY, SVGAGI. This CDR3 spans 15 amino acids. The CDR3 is CASGNTGQLNQPQHF. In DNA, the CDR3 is TGTGCCAGCGGAAACACCGGACAGCTCAATCAGCCCCAGCATTTT.

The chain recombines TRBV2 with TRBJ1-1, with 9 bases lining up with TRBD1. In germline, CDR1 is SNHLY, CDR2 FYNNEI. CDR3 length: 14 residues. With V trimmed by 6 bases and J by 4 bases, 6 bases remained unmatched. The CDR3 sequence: CASSRGQGSTEAFF. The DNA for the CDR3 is TGTGCCAGCAGCCGCGGACAGGGGAGCACTGAAGCTTTCTTT.

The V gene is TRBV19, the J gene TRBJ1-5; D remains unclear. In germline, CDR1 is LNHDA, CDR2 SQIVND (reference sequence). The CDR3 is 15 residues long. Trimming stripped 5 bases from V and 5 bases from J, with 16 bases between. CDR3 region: CASSLQATYDQPQHF. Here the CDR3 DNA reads TGTGCCAGTAGTCTTCAAGCCACCTACGATCAGCCCCAGCATTTT.

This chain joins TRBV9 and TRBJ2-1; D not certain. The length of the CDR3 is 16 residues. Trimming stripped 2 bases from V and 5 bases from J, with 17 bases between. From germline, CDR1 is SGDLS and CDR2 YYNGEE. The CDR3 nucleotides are TGTGCCAGCAGCGTGGTCCCCTGGCTCGAGGACAATGAGCAGTTCTTC. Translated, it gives CASSVVPWLEDNEQFF.

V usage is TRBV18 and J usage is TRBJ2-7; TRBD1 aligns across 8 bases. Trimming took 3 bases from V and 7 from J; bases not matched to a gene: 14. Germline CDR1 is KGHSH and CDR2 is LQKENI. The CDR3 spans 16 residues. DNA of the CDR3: TGTGCCAGCTCACCTCCTCCGGGGCAGGGGGCTAGGGAGCAGTACTTC. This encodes CASSPPPGQGAREQYF.

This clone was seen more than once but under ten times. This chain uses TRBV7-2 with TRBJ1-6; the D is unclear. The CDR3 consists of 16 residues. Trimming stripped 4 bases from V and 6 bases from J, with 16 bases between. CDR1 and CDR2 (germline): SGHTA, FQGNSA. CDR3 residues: CASSSAVRVFNSPLHF. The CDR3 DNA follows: TGTGCCAGCAGCTCCGCCGTGAGGGTTTTTAATTCACCCCTCCACTTT.

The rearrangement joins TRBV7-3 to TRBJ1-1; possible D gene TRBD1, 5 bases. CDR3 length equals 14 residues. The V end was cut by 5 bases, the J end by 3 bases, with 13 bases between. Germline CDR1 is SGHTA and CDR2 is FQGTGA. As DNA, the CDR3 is TGTGCCAGCAGCACCAATGGGGGGGACACTGAAGCTTTCTTT. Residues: CASSTNGGDTEAFF.

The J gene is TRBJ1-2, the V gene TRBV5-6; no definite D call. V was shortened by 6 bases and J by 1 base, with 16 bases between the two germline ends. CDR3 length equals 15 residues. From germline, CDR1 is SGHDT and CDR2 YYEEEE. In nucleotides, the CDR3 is TGTGCCAGCAAAACACGGGGTGCCCTTAACTATGGCTACACCTTC. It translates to CASKTRGALNYGYTF.

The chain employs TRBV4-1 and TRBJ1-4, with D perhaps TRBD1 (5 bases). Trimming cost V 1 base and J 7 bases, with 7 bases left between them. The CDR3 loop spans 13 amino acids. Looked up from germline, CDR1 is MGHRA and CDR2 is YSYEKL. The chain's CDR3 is CASSQGGLEKLFF. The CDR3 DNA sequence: TGCGCCAGCAGCCAAGGGGGACTTGAAAAACTGTTTTTT.

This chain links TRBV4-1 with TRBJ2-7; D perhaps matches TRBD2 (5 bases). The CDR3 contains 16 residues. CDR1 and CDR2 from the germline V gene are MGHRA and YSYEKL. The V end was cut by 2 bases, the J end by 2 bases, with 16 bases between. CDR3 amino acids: CASSQLEGGFTYEQYF. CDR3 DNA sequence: TGCGCCAGCAGCCAACTTGAGGGCGGATTCACCTACGAGCAGTACTTC.

CDR3 DNA sequence: TGTGCCAGCAGCTTTGACAGGGGGAATGAAAAACTGTTTTTT. Its protein is CASSFDRGNEKLFF. The V gene is TRBV7-2, the J gene TRBJ1-4; 9 bases line up with TRBD1. CDR1 is SGHTA, CDR2 FQGNSA, per germline. This CDR3 is 14 amino acids long. V lost 3 bases and J lost 5; bases outside the gene matches: 1.

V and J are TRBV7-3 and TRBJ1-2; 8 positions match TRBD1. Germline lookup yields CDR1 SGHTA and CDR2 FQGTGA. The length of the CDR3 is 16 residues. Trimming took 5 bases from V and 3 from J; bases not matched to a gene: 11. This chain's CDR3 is CASSRGQGREDYGYTF. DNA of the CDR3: TGTGCCAGCAGCCGAGGACAGGGAAGGGAGGACTATGGCTACACCTTC.

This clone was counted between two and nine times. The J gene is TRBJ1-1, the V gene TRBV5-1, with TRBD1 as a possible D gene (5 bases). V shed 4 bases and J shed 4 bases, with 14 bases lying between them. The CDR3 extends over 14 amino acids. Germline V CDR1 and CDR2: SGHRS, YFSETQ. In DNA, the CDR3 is TGCGCCAGCAGCACCGCAGGGTGGAGCACTGAAGCTTTCTTT. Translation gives CASSTAGWSTEAFF.

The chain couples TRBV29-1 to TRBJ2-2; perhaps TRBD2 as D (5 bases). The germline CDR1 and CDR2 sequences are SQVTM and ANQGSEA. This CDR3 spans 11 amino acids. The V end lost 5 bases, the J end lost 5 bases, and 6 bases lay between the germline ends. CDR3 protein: CSVPGTGELFF. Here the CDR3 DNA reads TGCAGCGTTCCGGGGACCGGGGAGCTGTTTTTT.

CDR3 sequence (DNA): TGTGCCAGCAGTGCGCGGACAGGGGAGATAGGATCACCCCTCCACTTT. Translating gives CASSARTGEIGSPLHF. The chain is built from TRBV2 and TRBJ1-6; 9 bases fit TRBD1. Trimming at V came to 4 bases and at J to 10 bases, leaving 11 bases not matched to a gene. CDR1 SNHLY and CDR2 FYNNEI come from the germline V gene. The CDR3 is 16 residues long.

The DNA for the CDR3 is TGTGCCAGCAACGTTCAGGGGAATCAAGAGACCCAGTACTTC. Translation gives CASNVQGNQETQYF. The rearrangement links TRBV5-5 to TRBJ2-5; D is perhaps TRBD1 (6 bases). Trimming pared 6 bases from V and 2 bases from J, leaving 14 bases between. Germline assignment: CDR1 SGHKS and CDR2 YYEKEE (reference sequence). This CDR3 has 14 residues.

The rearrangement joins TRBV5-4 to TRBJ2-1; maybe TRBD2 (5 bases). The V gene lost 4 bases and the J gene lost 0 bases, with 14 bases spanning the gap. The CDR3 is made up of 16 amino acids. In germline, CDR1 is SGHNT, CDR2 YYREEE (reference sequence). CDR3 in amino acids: CASSPGLSSSYNEQFF. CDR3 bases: TGTGCCAGCAGCCCCGGACTGTCGAGCTCCTACAATGAGCAGTTCTTC.

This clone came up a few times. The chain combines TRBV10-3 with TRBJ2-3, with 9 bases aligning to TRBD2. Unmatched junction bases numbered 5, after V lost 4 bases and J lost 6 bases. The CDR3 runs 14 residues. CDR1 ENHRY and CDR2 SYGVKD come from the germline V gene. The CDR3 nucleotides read TGTGCCATCAGTGTGGCGGGGGGGCAGGATACGCAGTATTTT. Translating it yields CAISVAGGQDTQYF.